This T cell receptor beta chain was sequenced in a study of cytomegalovirus exposure and HLA in healthy donors. Study results and caveats: In a later analysis, HLA-associated beta chains showed higher expansion and lower generation probabilities than comparable chains.

As concerns this clone: Antigen: not known.

In the PCR, 60 Vbeta and 13 Jbeta primers were used. Data came from immunoSEQ multiplex PCR; TCRdb stores just in-frame clones and leaves some out. The sample table sets out about 150,000 clones. CDR1 is ENHRY, CDR2 SYGVKD, per germline. V lost 6 bases to trimming and J lost 6 bases; unmatched junction nucleotides: 8. The CDR3 has 14 amino acids. This TCR derives from a woman between 45 and 65 years old in good health and CMV-seronegative. The rearrangement links TRBV10-3 to TRBJ2-3; 8 bases agree with TRBD2. The sequenced sample consisted of PBMCs. CDR3 protein: CAIRGLAGEDTQYF. CDR3 DNA sequence: TGTGCCATCAGAGGACTAGCTGGGGAGGATACGCAGTATTTT.